A selection of T cell receptor beta chains follows, all from one sample in a study of OX40 agonist ivuxolimab in advanced cancers. Assay: immunoSEQ multiplex PCR; the TCRdb copy retains only in-frame clones and omits some. Here the sample spans more than 55,000 clones, around 77% being singletons. The input for sequencing was CD4+ or CD8+ T cells sorted from blood, taken in a trial of the OX40 agonist ivuxolimab. The receptors stem from an adult with an advanced solid tumor such as melanoma, head and neck, liver or kidney cancer. CDR3s include the opening cysteine and the closing phenylalanine or tryptophan. D genes are given only for firm matches. Rows may omit the clone size; those that give it use once, few, many or a size class.

d_call	v_call	j_call	clone_size	cdr3_aa	cdr3_nt
-	TRBV5-6	TRBJ2-4	-	CASSLAGDLLAKNIQYF	TGTGCCAGCAGCTTGGCCGGCGACCTACTAGCCAAAAACATTCAGTACTTC
-	TRBV6-5	TRBJ2-7	-	CASRTGTLEQYF	TGTGCCAGCAGAACAGGGACCCTAGAGCAGTACTTC
TRBD2	TRBV7-6	TRBJ2-3	-	CASSPRSGGPTDTQYF	TGTGCCAGCAGCCCTCGGTCGGGAGGGCCGACAGATACGCAGTATTTT
-	TRBV11-2	TRBJ1-2	-	CASSLVGGGRYGYTF	TGTGCCAGCAGCTTAGTAGGGGGTGGAAGGTATGGCTACACCTTC
-	TRBV11-2	TRBJ1-1	-	CASSLAGVNTEAFF	TGTGCCAGCAGCTTAGCAGGGGTAAACACTGAAGCTTTCTTT
-	TRBV5-1	TRBJ1-2	once	CASSLTPGISTGYTF	TGCGCCAGCAGCCTGACGCCCGGCATCTCGACCGGCTACACCTTC
TRBD2	TRBV7-8	TRBJ2-7	-	CASSPRASGRAEDEQYF	TGTGCCAGCAGCCCACGGGCTAGCGGGAGGGCTGAGGACGAGCAGTACTTC
TRBD1	TRBV18	TRBJ1-6	-	CASSPGLTGDSPLHF	TGTGCCAGCTCACCCGGTTTGACAGGGGATTCACCCCTCCACTTT
TRBD1	TRBV6-5	TRBJ1-1	-	CASSAQGQGNTEAFF	TGTGCCAGCAGTGCCCAAGGACAGGGGAACACTGAAGCTTTCTTT
TRBD2	TRBV7-2	TRBJ2-3	-	CASSTTVAGGRRDTQYF	TGTGCCAGCAGCACAACTGTGGCGGGGGGCCGCCGGGATACGCAGTATTTT
TRBD1	TRBV5-4	TRBJ1-6	-	CASTSPGQGAVSPLHF	TGTGCCAGCACCTCACCGGGACAGGGGGCGGTCTCACCCCTCCACTTT
-	TRBV27	TRBJ1-2	-	CASSRQNYGYTF	TGTGCCAGCAGCCGACAGAACTATGGCTACACCTTC
-	TRBV29-1	TRBJ2-3	-	CSSTGSTDTQYF	TGCAGTTCTACAGGGTCTACAGATACGCAGTATTTT
TRBD1	TRBV6-5	TRBJ1-2	many	CASSYLRTGGGYGYTF	TGTGCCAGCAGTTACCTCCGGACAGGGGGAGGCTATGGCTACACCTTC
-	TRBV19	TRBJ2-3	-	CASSPKLLTDTQYF	TGTGCCAGTAGTCCCAAACTACTCACAGATACGCAGTATTTT